One sample yielded the 3 T cell receptor beta chains listed below, sequenced in a study of graft-versus-host responses after intestinal transplantation. No antigen is known for these receptors. Method: immunoSEQ multiplex PCR; TCRdb's copy keeps in-frame clones and lacks some. The sample holds under 95,000 clones, 88% seen once. The specimen comprised unstimulated CD4+ T cells sorted from spleen or lymph node cells, sampled before transplant. The receptors here all came from a human donor who was the organ donor for an intestinal transplant.

In DNA, the CDR3 is TGCGCCAGCAGCGCCCGACAGGGCTGGGAGACCCAGTACTTC. It translates to CASSARQGWETQYF. The J gene is TRBJ2-5, the V gene TRBV5-1, with 7 bases identical to TRBD1. CDR3 length equals 14 residues. In germline, CDR1 is SGHRS, CDR2 YFSETQ. J was trimmed by 5 bases and V by 4 bases; bases with no gene match: 8.

V is TRBV27 and J is TRBJ1-3; 7 nucleotides agree with TRBD1. This CDR3 has 15 amino acids. Germline assignment: CDR1 MNHEY and CDR2 SMNVEV (reference sequence). V shed 6 bases, J shed 3 bases, and the junction held 8 bases outside the gene matches. The CDR3, as DNA: TGTGCCAGCAGACAGGGGTATCGGGATGGAAACACCATATATTTT. Translated, it gives CASRQGYRDGNTIYF.

This chain links TRBV18 with TRBJ1-2; D may be TRBD1 (5 bases). Trimming pared 2 bases from V and 0 bases from J, leaving 13 bases between. Germline V lookup: CDR1 KGHSH, CDR2 LQKENI. The CDR3 covers 16 residues. As DNA, the CDR3 is TGTGCCAGCTCACCAGCCGGGGGGATAGCTAACTATGGCTACACCTTC. This codes for CASSPAGGIANYGYTF. Full variable domain (missing parts from reference TRBV18 and TRBJ1-2): NAGVMQNPRHLVRRRGQEARLRCSPMKGHSHVYWYRQLPEEGLKFMVYLQKENIIDESGMPKERFSAEFPKEGPSILRIQQVVRGDSAAYFCASSPAGGIANYGYTFGSGTRLTVV.